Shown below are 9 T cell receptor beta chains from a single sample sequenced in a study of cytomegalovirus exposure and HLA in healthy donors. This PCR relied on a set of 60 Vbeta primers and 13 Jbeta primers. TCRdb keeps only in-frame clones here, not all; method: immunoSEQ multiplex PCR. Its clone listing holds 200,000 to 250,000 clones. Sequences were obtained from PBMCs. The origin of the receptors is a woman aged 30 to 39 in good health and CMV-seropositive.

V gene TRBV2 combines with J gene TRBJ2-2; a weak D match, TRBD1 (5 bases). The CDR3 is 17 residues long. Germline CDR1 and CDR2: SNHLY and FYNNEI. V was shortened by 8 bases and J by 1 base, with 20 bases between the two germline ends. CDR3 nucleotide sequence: TGTGCCAGCTCTGAAACTGACAGTGCATTGAACACCGGGGAGCTGTTTTTT. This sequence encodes CASSETDSALNTGELFF.

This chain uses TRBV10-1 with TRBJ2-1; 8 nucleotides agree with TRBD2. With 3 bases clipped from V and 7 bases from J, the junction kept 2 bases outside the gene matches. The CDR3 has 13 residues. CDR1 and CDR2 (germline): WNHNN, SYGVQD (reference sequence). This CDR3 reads CASSDKRGNEQFF. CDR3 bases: TGCGCCAGCAGTGATAAGCGGGGGAATGAGCAGTTCTTC.

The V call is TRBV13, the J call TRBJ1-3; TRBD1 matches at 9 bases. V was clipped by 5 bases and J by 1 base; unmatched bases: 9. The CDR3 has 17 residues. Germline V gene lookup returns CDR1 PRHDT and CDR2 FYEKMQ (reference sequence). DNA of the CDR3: TGTGCCAGCAGCCGTTGGGACAGGGTTAAGTCTGGAAACACCATATATTTT. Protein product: CASSRWDRVKSGNTIYF.

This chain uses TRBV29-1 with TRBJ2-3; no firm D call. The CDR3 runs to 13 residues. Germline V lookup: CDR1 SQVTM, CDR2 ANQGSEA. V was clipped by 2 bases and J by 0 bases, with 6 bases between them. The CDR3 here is CSVELFSTDTQYF. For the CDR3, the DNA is TGCAGCGTTGAACTGTTTAGCACAGATACGCAGTATTTT.

The CDR3 nucleotides read TGTGCCAGCAGCTTAGGGGCAGGAACTGGCTACGAGCAGTACTTC. As protein: CASSLGAGTGYEQYF. This chain joins TRBV7-7 and TRBJ2-7; no firm D call. Germline-derived CDR1 and CDR2 are SSHAT and FNYEAQ (reference sequence). The CDR3 contains 15 residues. The V end lost 1 base, the J end lost 3 bases, and 13 bases lay between the germline ends.

The CDR3 region has the DNA TGCGCCAGCAGTTCCCCCGGGGACACAGATACGCAGTATTTT. It translates to CASSSPGDTDTQYF. The V call is TRBV10-2, the J call TRBJ2-3; tentatively, D is TRBD2 (5 bases). Germline CDR1 is WSHSY and CDR2 is SAAADI. Trimming pared 5 bases from V and 2 bases from J, leaving 11 bases between. The CDR3 runs 14 residues.

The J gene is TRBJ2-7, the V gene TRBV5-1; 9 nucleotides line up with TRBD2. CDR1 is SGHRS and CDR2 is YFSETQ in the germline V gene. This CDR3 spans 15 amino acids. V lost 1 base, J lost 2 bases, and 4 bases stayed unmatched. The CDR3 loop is CASSLLVAGAYEQYF. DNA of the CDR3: TGCGCCAGCAGCTTGCTGGTAGCGGGGGCCTACGAGCAGTACTTC.

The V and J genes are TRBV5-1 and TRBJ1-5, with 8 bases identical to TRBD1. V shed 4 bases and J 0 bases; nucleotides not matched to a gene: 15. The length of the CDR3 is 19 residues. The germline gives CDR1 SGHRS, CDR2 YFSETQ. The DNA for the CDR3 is TGCGCCAGCAGCCCCCGACCGACAGGGGATGGAGATAGCAATCAGCCCCAGCATTTT. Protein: CASSPRPTGDGDSNQPQHF.

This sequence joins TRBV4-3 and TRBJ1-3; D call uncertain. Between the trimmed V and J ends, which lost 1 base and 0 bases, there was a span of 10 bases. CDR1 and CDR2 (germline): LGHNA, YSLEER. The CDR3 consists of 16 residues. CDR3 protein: CASSQGWSGSGNTIYF. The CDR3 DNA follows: TGCGCCAGCAGCCAAGGGTGGTCAGGCTCTGGAAACACCATATATTTT.